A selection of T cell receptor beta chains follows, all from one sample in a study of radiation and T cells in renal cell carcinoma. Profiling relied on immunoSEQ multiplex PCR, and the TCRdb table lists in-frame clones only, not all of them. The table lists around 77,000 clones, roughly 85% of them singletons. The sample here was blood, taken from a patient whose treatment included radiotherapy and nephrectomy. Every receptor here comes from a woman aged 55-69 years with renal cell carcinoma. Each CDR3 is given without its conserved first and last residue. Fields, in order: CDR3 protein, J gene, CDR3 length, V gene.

CDR3aa: ASRGEPSGNTIY; j_gene: TRBJ1-3; len: 12; v_gene: TRBV5-1
CDR3aa: ASSLSRGGRPTGELF; j_gene: TRBJ2-2; len: 15; v_gene: TRBV27
CDR3aa: ASSSPGTGEEGQF; j_gene: TRBJ2-1; len: 13; v_gene: TRBV6-6
CDR3aa: ASSPSAGGYT; j_gene: TRBJ1-2; len: 10; v_gene: TRBV19
CDR3aa: AWSVPPNSYEQY; j_gene: TRBJ2-7; len: 12; v_gene: TRBV30
CDR3aa: ASSHNSINKNTGELF; j_gene: TRBJ2-2; len: 15; v_gene: TRBV4-1
CDR3aa: ASSLSGGNTEAF; j_gene: TRBJ1-1; len: 12; v_gene: TRBV4-1
CDR3aa: ASSSGHNMNTEAF; j_gene: TRBJ1-1; len: 13; v_gene: TRBV7-9
CDR3aa: ASSDQVAGSYT; j_gene: TRBJ1-2; len: 11; v_gene: TRBV6-1
CDR3aa: ASSESGAKNIQY; j_gene: TRBJ2-4; len: 12; v_gene: TRBV10-1
CDR3aa: ASRTGEGSGELF; j_gene: TRBJ2-2; len: 12; v_gene: TRBV6-5
CDR3aa: ASSSRLNTEAF; j_gene: TRBJ1-1; len: 11; v_gene: TRBV6-6
CDR3aa: ASSQVTGWQF; j_gene: TRBJ2-1; len: 10; v_gene: TRBV14
CDR3aa: SVAGTGTTYEQY; j_gene: TRBJ2-7; len: 12; v_gene: TRBV29-1
CDR3aa: SELIQETQY; j_gene: TRBJ2-5; len: 9; v_gene: TRBV20-1
CDR3aa: ASSYSSPEGEQY; j_gene: TRBJ2-7; len: 12; v_gene: TRBV6-5